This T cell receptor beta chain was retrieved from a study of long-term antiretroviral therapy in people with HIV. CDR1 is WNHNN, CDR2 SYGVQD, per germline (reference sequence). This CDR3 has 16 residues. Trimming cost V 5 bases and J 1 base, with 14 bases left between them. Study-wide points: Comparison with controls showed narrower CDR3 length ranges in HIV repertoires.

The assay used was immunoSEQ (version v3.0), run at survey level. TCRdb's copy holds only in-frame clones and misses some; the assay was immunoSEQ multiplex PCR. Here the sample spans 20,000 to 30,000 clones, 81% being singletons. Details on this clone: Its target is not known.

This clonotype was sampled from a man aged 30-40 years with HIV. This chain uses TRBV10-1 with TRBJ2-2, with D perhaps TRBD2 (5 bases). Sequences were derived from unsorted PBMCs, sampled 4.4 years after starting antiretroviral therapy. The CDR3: CASSQGLGLNTGELFF. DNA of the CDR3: TGCGCCAGCAGTCAAGGACTGGGGTTGAACACCGGGGAGCTGTTTTTT.